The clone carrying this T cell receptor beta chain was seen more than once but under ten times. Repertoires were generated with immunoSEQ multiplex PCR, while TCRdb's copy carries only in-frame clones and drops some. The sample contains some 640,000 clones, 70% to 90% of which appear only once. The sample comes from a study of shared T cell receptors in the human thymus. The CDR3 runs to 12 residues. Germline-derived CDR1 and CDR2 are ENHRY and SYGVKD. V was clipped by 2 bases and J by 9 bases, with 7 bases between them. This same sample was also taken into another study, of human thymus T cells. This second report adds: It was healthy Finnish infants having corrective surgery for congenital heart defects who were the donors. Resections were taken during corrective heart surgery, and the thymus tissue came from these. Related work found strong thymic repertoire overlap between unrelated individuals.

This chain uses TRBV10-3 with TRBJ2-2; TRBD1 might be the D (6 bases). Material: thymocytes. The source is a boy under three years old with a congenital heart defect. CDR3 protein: CAISEGGRELFF. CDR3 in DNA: TGTGCCATCAGTGAGGGGGGCCGGGAGCTGTTTTTT.